Listed below are T cell receptor beta chains from one sample, sequenced in a study of T cell clones after liver transplantation. Repertoires were generated with immunoSEQ multiplex PCR, while TCRdb's copy carries only in-frame clones and drops some. The table has approximately 100,000 clones, approximately 78% seen once. The source material was CD4+ T cells from blood, sampled before liver transplant. The receptors originated from a human donor who received a liver transplant. Both conserved end residues are part of each CDR3. Each record gives: clone size, J gene, V gene, D gene, CDR3 protein, CDR3 DNA. D genes are given only for firm matches. Rows may omit the clone size; those that give it use once, few, many or a size class.

abundance: NA
j_gene: TRBJ2-7
v_gene: TRBV19
d_gene: NA
CDR3aa: CASSMKGHVSYEQYF
CDR3nt: TGTGCCAGTAGTATGAAGGGACATGTATCCTACGAGCAGTACTTC

abundance: NA
j_gene: TRBJ1-5
v_gene: TRBV5-1
d_gene: NA
CDR3aa: CASSLGGYSNQPQHF
CDR3nt: TGCGCCAGCAGCTTAGGGGGGTATAGCAATCAGCCCCAGCATTTT

abundance: NA
j_gene: TRBJ2-1
v_gene: TRBV5-1
d_gene: TRBD2
CDR3aa: CASSESRTGLAGINEQFF
CDR3nt: TGCGCCAGCAGCGAGTCTAGAACTGGACTAGCGGGAATAAATGAGCAGTTCTTC

abundance: NA
j_gene: TRBJ2-5
v_gene: TRBV15
d_gene: NA
CDR3aa: CATSRDRPRATETQYF
CDR3nt: TGTGCCACCAGCAGAGATCGGCCACGGGCTACTGAGACCCAGTACTTC

abundance: NA
j_gene: TRBJ2-7
v_gene: TRBV6-5
d_gene: NA
CDR3aa: CASSYDTGDEQYF
CDR3nt: TGTGCCAGCAGTTACGACACGGGGGACGAGCAGTACTTC

abundance: NA
j_gene: TRBJ2-1
v_gene: TRBV11-3
d_gene: NA
CDR3aa: CASSFESDEQFF
CDR3nt: TGTGCCAGCAGCTTTGAGTCGGATGAGCAGTTCTTC

abundance: NA
j_gene: TRBJ2-7
v_gene: TRBV5-6
d_gene: NA
CDR3aa: CASSLAMRGYEQYF
CDR3nt: TGTGCCAGCAGCTTGGCCATGCGGGGCTACGAGCAGTACTTC

abundance: NA
j_gene: TRBJ1-2
v_gene: TRBV6-1
d_gene: NA
CDR3aa: CASSGRGENQNGYTF
CDR3nt: TGTGCCAGCAGTGGTCGAGGGGAGAATCAGAATGGCTACACCTTC

abundance: few
j_gene: TRBJ2-5
v_gene: TRBV28
d_gene: NA
CDR3aa: CASSFLTRQETQYF
CDR3nt: TGTGCCAGCAGTTTCTTGACCAGGCAAGAGACCCAGTACTTC

abundance: few
j_gene: TRBJ2-7
v_gene: TRBV5-4
d_gene: TRBD1
CDR3aa: CASRRDRGEQYF
CDR3nt: TGTGCCAGCAGACGCGACAGGGGAGAGCAGTACTTC

abundance: once
j_gene: TRBJ2-7
v_gene: TRBV6-1
d_gene: NA
CDR3aa: CASSVGQYVYEQYF
CDR3nt: TGTGCCAGCAGTGTCGGACAGTATGTTTACGAGCAGTACTTC

abundance: NA
j_gene: TRBJ1-1
v_gene: TRBV5-1
d_gene: NA
CDR3aa: CASSFLGRGWIEAFF
CDR3nt: TGCGCCAGCAGCTTCCTCGGACGGGGATGGATTGAAGCTTTCTTT

abundance: NA
j_gene: TRBJ2-2
v_gene: TRBV9
d_gene: TRBD2
CDR3aa: CASSVGLADTGELFF
CDR3nt: TGTGCCAGCAGCGTAGGACTAGCTGACACCGGGGAGCTGTTTTTT

abundance: NA
j_gene: TRBJ2-1
v_gene: TRBV5-6
d_gene: TRBD2
CDR3aa: CASSFLAGGIYNEQFF
CDR3nt: TGTGCCAGCAGCTTCCTAGCGGGAGGGATCTACAATGAGCAGTTCTTC

abundance: NA
j_gene: TRBJ1-3
v_gene: TRBV6-1
d_gene: NA
CDR3aa: CASSDPGETPGNTIYF
CDR3nt: TGTGCCAGCAGTGACCCGGGAGAAACGCCTGGAAACACCATATATTTT

abundance: NA
j_gene: TRBJ1-2
v_gene: TRBV7-6
d_gene: NA
CDR3aa: CASSLVSQLGVQGKGNYGYTF
CDR3nt: TGTGCCAGCAGCTTAGTATCGCAATTGGGGGTGCAGGGGAAAGGCAACTATGGCTACACCTTC

abundance: NA
j_gene: TRBJ2-5
v_gene: TRBV4-1
d_gene: NA
CDR3aa: CASSQEGQIQETQYF
CDR3nt: TGCGCCAGCAGCCAAGAGGGGCAGATCCAAGAGACCCAGTACTTC

abundance: medium-sized
j_gene: TRBJ2-3
v_gene: TRBV2
d_gene: NA
CDR3aa: CASPKGRFGTDTQYF
CDR3nt: TGTGCCAGCCCTAAAGGCAGGTTCGGGACAGATACGCAGTATTTT

abundance: NA
j_gene: TRBJ2-7
v_gene: TRBV18
d_gene: NA
CDR3aa: CASSRGQGAYEQYF
CDR3nt: TGTGCCAGCTCACGTGGCCAGGGAGCCTACGAGCAGTACTTC

abundance: NA
j_gene: TRBJ1-1
v_gene: TRBV19
d_gene: NA
CDR3aa: CASSLGPNPLVF
CDR3nt: TGTGCCAGTAGTCTTGGGCCAAACCCGCTCGTCTTT

abundance: NA
j_gene: TRBJ1-5
v_gene: TRBV6-4
d_gene: NA
CDR3aa: CASSRDIKSPQHF
CDR3nt: TGTGCCAGCAGCCGGGACATCAAATCGCCCCAGCATTTT

abundance: NA
j_gene: TRBJ2-5
v_gene: TRBV18
d_gene: NA
CDR3aa: CASFRGLGETQYF
CDR3nt: TGTGCCAGCTTTCGCGGGCTTGGGGAGACCCAGTACTTC

abundance: NA
j_gene: TRBJ1-4
v_gene: TRBV2
d_gene: NA
CDR3aa: CASRFQGSANEKLFF
CDR3nt: TGTGCCAGCAGATTTCAGGGTTCGGCTAATGAAAAACTGTTTTTT

abundance: NA
j_gene: TRBJ2-6
v_gene: TRBV5-1
d_gene: NA
CDR3aa: CASSPQGTPSSGANVLTF
CDR3nt: TGCGCCAGCAGCCCTCAGGGGACCCCCTCTTCTGGGGCCAACGTCCTGACTTTC

abundance: few
j_gene: TRBJ2-5
v_gene: TRBV5-1
d_gene: NA
CDR3aa: CASSLMGGETQYF
CDR3nt: TGCGCCAGCAGCTTGATGGGCGGTGAGACCCAGTACTTC

abundance: NA
j_gene: TRBJ1-2
v_gene: TRBV29-1
d_gene: NA
CDR3aa: CSVEGEFRQYGYTF
CDR3nt: TGCAGCGTTGAAGGGGAATTTAGGCAGTATGGCTACACCTTC

abundance: NA
j_gene: TRBJ1-1
v_gene: TRBV5-1
d_gene: NA
CDR3aa: CASSLAATGNTEAFF
CDR3nt: TGCGCCAGCAGCTTGGCCGCGACAGGGAACACTGAAGCTTTCTTT

abundance: NA
j_gene: TRBJ2-3
v_gene: TRBV6-6
d_gene: NA
CDR3aa: CASIQRLGGGDTQYF
CDR3nt: TGTGCCAGCATCCAGAGGTTGGGGGGCGGAGATACGCAGTATTTT

abundance: NA
j_gene: TRBJ1-5
v_gene: TRBV7-2
d_gene: NA
CDR3aa: CASSSQTDYSNQPQHF
CDR3nt: TGTGCCAGCAGCTCCCAGACGGATTATAGCAATCAGCCCCAGCATTTT

abundance: once
j_gene: TRBJ1-1
v_gene: TRBV11-2
d_gene: TRBD1
CDR3aa: CASSAGPSRGAFF
CDR3nt: TGTGCCAGCAGCGCCGGGCCCTCCAGGGGGGCTTTCTTT

abundance: NA
j_gene: TRBJ2-7
v_gene: TRBV28
d_gene: TRBD1
CDR3aa: CATQGAHYEQYF
CDR3nt: TGTGCCACCCAGGGGGCCCACTACGAGCAGTACTTC